This passage covers 6 T cell receptor beta chains from one sample sequenced in a study of blood T cell repertoires in COVID-19. Some clones are missing from TCRdb's copy, which holds only in-frame ones; the method was immunoSEQ multiplex PCR. The table lists roughly 390,000 clones, more than 75% of them singletons. The specimen was peripheral blood. The origin of the receptors is a woman aged 25 to 39 with COVID-19, enrolled during active disease.

The chain recombines TRBV28 with TRBJ2-5, with 7 bases matching TRBD1. The CDR3 contains 18 residues. V lost 3 bases, J lost 8 bases, and 21 bases stayed unmatched. CDR1 MDHEN and CDR2 SYDVKM come from the germline V gene. CDR3 in amino acids: CASSFRTGPSSKKRTQYF. In DNA, the CDR3 is TGTGCCAGCAGTTTTAGGACAGGTCCCTCTTCCAAGAAGAGAACCCAGTACTTC.

The chain carries TRBV1 and TRBJ2-2; no check of the table's D call, TRBD2, against the DNA was made. TRBV1 is a pseudogene segment. The CDR3 loop spans 15 amino acids. CDR3 residues: CTRLRECENTGELFF. The CDR3 DNA sequence: TGCACCAGATTGCGGGAGTGTGAGAACACCGGGGAGCTGTTTTTT.

The genes are TRBV12-3 or TRBV12-4 and TRBJ2-7; D might be TRBD1 (5 bases). This CDR3 comprises 11 residues. V was pared by 6 bases and J by 8 bases, with 11 bases between. The CDR3 sequence: CASRRQRKQYF. CDR3 in DNA: TGTGCCAGCAGGAGACAGCGTAAGCAGTACTTC.

The chain is built from TRBV3-1 (or the pseudogene TRBV3-2) and TRBJ1-5; 7 bases agree with TRBD1. V gave up 1 base and J gave up 3 bases; unmatched junction bases: 3. The CDR3 sequence is 15 residues long. Germline V gene lookup returns CDR1 LGHDT and CDR2 YNNKEL (reference sequence). CDR3 DNA: TGTGCCAGCAGCCAAGGACAGGGCCTCAATCAGCCCCAGCATTTT. Translating gives CASSQGQGLNQPQHF.

In regard to this clone: Other nucleotide sequences in the sample specify the same CDR3. The genes are TRBV28 and TRBJ1-2; D is perhaps TRBD1 (5 bases). The V end was cut by 3 bases, the J end by 1 base, with 6 bases between. In germline, CDR1 is MDHEN, CDR2 SYDVKM. This CDR3 has 13 residues. DNA of the CDR3: TGTGCCAGCAGTTTCCAGGGTAACTATGGCTACACCTTC. Its translation is CASSFQGNYGYTF.

A single count supports this clone. This chain connects TRBV4-1 to TRBJ1-4; 7 bases agree with TRBD1. There are 15 residues in the CDR3. In germline, CDR1 is MGHRA, CDR2 YSYEKL. Trimming at V came to 7 bases and at J to 6 bases, leaving 11 bases not matched to a gene. CDR3 bases: TGCGCCAGCAAACGGGACAGTTCATTCTATGAAAAACTGTTTTTT. It is translated as CASKRDSSFYEKLFF.